This T cell receptor beta chain was sequenced for a study of T-cell memory formation after mild COVID-19. TCRdb ran MiXCR on the 5' RACE reads and lists one entry per CDR3 protein. The sample records some 110,000 distinct CDR3 sequences, 9.5% to 15% being singletons. This clonotype came up a few times. The CDR3 totals 18 residues. Trimming stripped 2 bases from V and 8 bases from J, with 28 bases between. Germline lookup yields CDR1 SEHNR and CDR2 FQNEAQ (reference sequence). The chain employs TRBV7-9 and TRBJ2-7; D is possibly TRBD1 (6 bases). The sequenced sample was PBMCs or a T cell subset sorted from them (not recorded which). The receptor's source is an adult woman who had mild COVID-19 (a few samples of this study predate the infection). Cell type and time point are not known. CDR3 amino acids: CASSLYPVGAGQERQQYF. The CDR3 DNA sequence: TGTGCCAGCAGCTTATATCCTGTGGGGGCAGGGCAAGAAAGGCAGCAGTACTTC.